The sequence of this TCR beta chain was determined in a study of blood T cells in healthy people across ages (dated by TCRdb to the mid-2010s). Some background on the complete study: In model experiments, template switching captured roughly one uniquely barcoded TCR beta cDNA molecule for every two T cells. Age-related changes in TCR beta repertoire diversity were measured in the study by deep sequencing normalized with unique cDNA molecular identifiers. For two donors (one aged 18 to 29 and one aged 80 or older), the study analyzed two additional independent replicas of 1 million unique cDNA reads from the same blood draw. The donors were split into four age groups: young (average about 15 years), middle-aged (about 40), aged (about 56) and long-lived (approximately 80). Donors of different ages were randomly distributed across sequencing lanes to avoid experimental bias.

In its sample, this clonotype was seen once. This receptor's antigen is unknown. Base qualities are missing; no much larger clone stands one base away. A lone read gives weak evidence. Library creation used 5' RACE. Instrument on record: Illumina HiSeq 2500. A second PCR of 7 to 11 cycles was performed with a sample-barcoded 5' primer and a J-beta primer mix. A unique molecular identifier was introduced onto each TCR beta cDNA molecule by a template-switch 5' adaptor carrying 12 random nucleotides. Each sample yielded at least 3 million CDR3-containing paired-end reads. First-strand cDNA was synthesized from all RNA with the Mint cDNA synthesis kit, primed by a TRBC-specific oligonucleotide. After uracil-DNA glycosylase treatment, a first 18-cycle PCR used universal primers M1SS and BC2_uni_R on all cDNA. As for how the authors treated the data: Normalization of each sample was performed by random selection of 1 million high-quality reads, each carrying a distinct molecular identifier. Reads sharing molecular identifiers were discarded rather than binned into consensus sequences. CDR3 identification, clonotype clustering and error correction used MiTCR with a Q25 quality threshold and the strictest error-elimination algorithm. A nonparametric unseen species model with Euler transformation was used to estimate lower-bound total TCR beta diversity. TCRdb ran its own pipeline on the public reads, namely fastp trimming at Q25 and MiXCR clone calling, and kept in-frame beta chains. Each record represents a unique CDR3 protein, reported with the most common genes and DNA among its rows. Clone size and V and J calls follow TCRdb, not the original study. This sample comprises about 1.6 million distinct CDR3 sequences, 30% to 35% of them detected only once. The ten largest account for roughly 12% of the sample.

Study-wide findings and limitations: Estimates of total diversity from one million sequenced T cells were regarded as lower bounds and underestimates. The percentage of naive T cells measured by flow cytometry correlated strongly with observed TCR beta diversity. Donor CMV infection status was unknown, potentially confounding age-related changes in expanded clonotypes. As age increased, observed TCR beta diversity per million T cells dropped in a roughly linear way, and a significant reduction was already evident by age 40. Compared with the aged group, more naive CD4+ T cells, fewer expanded clones and increased TCR diversity were shown by the long-lived group, suggesting age selection. Bulk unsorted PBMC profiling prevented conclusive comparison of naive and antigen-experienced compartments.

Taken from the germline V gene (reference sequence), the CDR1 and CDR2 loops are DFQATT and SNEGSKA. The CDR3 numbers 16 residues from cysteine through phenylalanine. CDR3 DNA only is kept here, 48 bases in frame from base 1. Trimming takes 3 bases off V and 2 bases off J; junction bases not matched to a gene: 5. The roughly 37 donors, aged about 6 to 100 years, were systemically healthy Caucasian individuals from Russia. Each donor gave 8 to 10 milliliters of peripheral blood, collected into EDTA-treated Vacutainer tubes. Ficoll-Paque density-gradient centrifugation was used to isolate PBMCs, with at least 6.5 million per sample. Total RNA was extracted from PBMCs with Trizol reagent, with at least 6 micrograms obtained per sample. Naive CD45RAhigh/CD27high T cell percentages were measured by flow cytometry on a PBMC aliquot from every donor.

The clonotype originates from a woman aged 30 to 39 in good health. The chain joins TRBV20-1 to TRBJ2-1, with 12 bases aligning to TRBD2. Sequencing was performed on blood. The sequence in DNA is TGCAGTGCTAGGGGGACTAGCGGGCTGGCCTACAATGAGCAGTTCTTC. This sequence encodes CSARGTSGLAYNEQFF.